The rows below give T cell receptor beta chains drawn from one sample of a study of post-analysis software for immune sequencing data. Via MiXCR, TCRdb re-called the PCR reads, giving one row per CDR3 protein. The table records some 700,000 distinct CDR3 sequences, 59% of them present only once. The sample consisted of blood. These receptors were obtained from a girl aged 2 to 10 with multiple sclerosis. The CDR3 runs from the conserved cysteine through the conserved F or W. The D gene is left open where the match is weak. For some rows the clone size is stated as once, few or many, or as a class when expanded; others skip it.

.	TRBV25-1	TRBJ1-2	.	TGTGCCAGCAGTGATTCGGACAGCCCCCTTGGCTACACCTTC	CASSDSDSPLGYTF
.	TRBV6-1	TRBJ1-6	once	TGTGCCAGCAGAGACACCCAGAGTTCACCCCTCCACTTT	CASRDTQSSPLHF
TRBD2	TRBV20-1	TRBJ2-1	.	TGCAGTGCTAGAGATTCTAGGACTAGCGTTTACAATGAGCAGTTCTTC	CSARDSRTSVYNEQFF
.	TRBV27	TRBJ2-5	once	TGTGCCAGCAGTTTAAGACTCTTTAAAGAGACCCAGTACTTC	CASSLRLFKETQYF
.	TRBV12-3/TRBV12-4	TRBJ2-4	few	TGTGCCAGCAGTTTCGGGGGAGGATACATTCAGTACTTC	CASSFGGGYIQYF
.	TRBV20-1	TRBJ2-5	few	TGCAGTGCTAGTCGGCTTCGTAAAAACCAAGAGACCCAGTACTTC	CSASRLRKNQETQYF
.	TRBV9	TRBJ2-5	few	TGTGCCAGCAGCGGGCGAGACCCGAGAGATGACCAGTACTTC	CASSGRDPRDDQYF
TRBD1	TRBV25-1	TRBJ1-4	.	TGTGCCAGCAGAAGAGGACAGGGGCCTACAACTAATGAAAAACTGTTTTTT	CASRRGQGPTTNEKLFF
.	TRBV29-1	TRBJ1-2	.	TGCAGCGTTCGTGTGCAGGGCAACTATGGCTACACCTTC	CSVRVQGNYGYTF
TRBD2	TRBV5-1	TRBJ2-5	.	TGCGCCAGCAGCTGGACTGGACTAGCGGAACAAGAGACCCAGTACTTC	CASSWTGLAEQETQYF
.	TRBV25-1	TRBJ2-1	once	TGTGCCAGCAGTGAGGGCAGGAGCGCGGGCAGAGTAGGATACAATGAGCAGTTCTTC	CASSEGRSAGRVGYNEQFF
TRBD2	TRBV20-1	TRBJ2-5	.	TGCAGTGCTAGCGCCGGCAGCGGGGGGGCCTTCGAGACCCAGTACTTC	CSASAGSGGAFETQYF
.	TRBV20-1	TRBJ1-2	.	TGCAGTGCTCCGATCACACGGAGGGAAGGTGGCTACACCTTC	CSAPITRREGGYTF
.	TRBV29-1	TRBJ2-3	once	TGCAGCGTTGATCCGGGGGCCAGCACAGATACGCAGTATTTT	CSVDPGASTDTQYF
.	TRBV12-3/TRBV12-4	TRBJ2-2	.	TGTGCCAGCCACAGGGCAGGGCCCGGGGAGCTGTTTTTT	CASHRAGPGELFF
.	TRBV5-1	TRBJ2-1	.	TGCGCCAGCAGCTTGGCGGAGGCGGCTTACAATGAGCAGTTCTTC	CASSLAEAAYNEQFF
TRBD2	TRBV20-1	TRBJ2-3	few	TGCAGTGCTATCCGGACTAGCGGGATCCCCCAGACGGATACGCAGTATTTT	CSAIRTSGIPQTDTQYF
TRBD1	TRBV12-5	TRBJ2-7	.	TGTGCTAGTGGTTCGACCCTTAGCAGGGGGCCCCACGAGCAGTACTTC	CASGSTLSRGPHEQYF
.	TRBV29-1	TRBJ2-3	few	TGCAGCCTGAGGGAGGTTGGCTCCACAGATACGCAGTATTTT	CSLREVGSTDTQYF
TRBD2	TRBV29-1	TRBJ2-7	.	TGCAGCGTTGTAGGGGCTAGCGGCTACGAGCAGTACTTC	CSVVGASGYEQYF
.	TRBV5-4	TRBJ2-3	.	TGTGCCAGCAGCGTAGGGGGATCTCGCACAGATACGCAGTATTTT	CASSVGGSRTDTQYF
.	TRBV20-1	TRBJ1-1	.	TGCAGTGCTAGCGGACAGCTGAACACTGAAGCTTTCTTT	CSASGQLNTEAFF
.	TRBV4-1	TRBJ2-7	once	TGCGCCAGCAGCCAAGATAGGGGCAGGTCCTACGAGCAGTACTTC	CASSQDRGRSYEQYF
.	TRBV4-1	TRBJ1-4	few	TGCGCCAGCAGCCACGGGCCAGGATCCGAAGAAAAACTGTTTTTT	CASSHGPGSEEKLFF
.	TRBV12-3/TRBV12-4	TRBJ1-2	.	TGTGCCAGCAGTTTAGCCCAGGGGTGGGGCTACACCTTC	CASSLAQGWGYTF
.	TRBV6-5	TRBJ1-2	.	TGTGCCAGCAGTTACTCTGAGGGAATCATCTATGGCTACACCTTC	CASSYSEGIIYGYTF
TRBD1	TRBV29-1	TRBJ2-7	few	TGCAGCGTTAAAGACAGGGATTCCTACGAGCAGTACTTC	CSVKDRDSYEQYF
.	TRBV7-2	TRBJ2-1	.	TGTGCCAGCAGTAAGCGGAGCTCCTACAATGAGCAGTTCTTC	CASSKRSSYNEQFF
.	TRBV5-1	TRBJ2-7	.	TGCGCCAGCAGCGAGGGTGGGGTATCCTACGAGCAGTACTTC	CASSEGGVSYEQYF
.	TRBV29-1	TRBJ2-3	.	TGCAGCGTTTCCGGGACGACTAGCACAGATACGCAGTATTTT	CSVSGTTSTDTQYF
.	TRBV4-2	TRBJ2-1	few	TGTGCCAGCAGCCAAGAAGGAGGGGCGGTCTCCTACAATGAGCAGTTCTTC	CASSQEGGAVSYNEQFF